This is a list of T cell receptor beta chains from one sample in a study of CD8+ T cells in alopecia areata. The method was immunoSEQ multiplex PCR; TCRdb's version includes in-frame clones alone and lacks a portion of them. The sample consists of over 200,000 clones, 64% of them appearing once. Sequenced material: CD4+ T cells sorted from blood, taken at week 4, from a patient treated with tofacitinib. The receptor source for this set is a human donor with alopecia areata. CDR3s include the opening cysteine and the closing phenylalanine or tryptophan. Fields, in order: CDR3 length, J gene, clone size, D gene, V gene, CDR3 protein, CDR3 DNA. A D gene is named only where the DNA matches it firmly. Clone size is not always given. Where it is, it says once, few, many or a class for expanded clones.

cdr3_length: 13; j_call: TRBJ1-1; clone_size: -; d_call: TRBD1; v_call: TRBV29-1; cdr3_aa: CSVADRGNTEAFF; cdr3_nt: TGCAGCGTCGCAGACAGGGGGAACACTGAAGCTTTCTTT
cdr3_length: 14; j_call: TRBJ2-5; clone_size: few; d_call: TRBD2; v_call: TRBV4-2; cdr3_aa: CASSQGLAEETQYF; cdr3_nt: TGTGCCAGCAGCCAAGGGCTAGCGGAGGAGACCCAGTACTTC
cdr3_length: 13; j_call: TRBJ2-7; clone_size: -; d_call: TRBD1; v_call: TRBV5-6; cdr3_aa: CASSPDRFSEQYF; cdr3_nt: TGTGCCAGCAGCCCGGACAGGTTTAGCGAGCAGTACTTC
cdr3_length: 15; j_call: TRBJ2-5; clone_size: -; d_call: TRBD2; v_call: TRBV9; cdr3_aa: CASSVAGLAVETQYF; cdr3_nt: TGTGCCAGCAGCGTAGCAGGACTAGCGGTAGAGACCCAGTACTTC
cdr3_length: 12; j_call: TRBJ2-2; clone_size: -; d_call: TRBD2; v_call: TRBV30; cdr3_aa: CAVQRGAGELFF; cdr3_nt: TGTGCCGTTCAGCGGGGAGCCGGGGAGCTGTTTTTT
cdr3_length: 16; j_call: TRBJ2-1; clone_size: few; d_call: TRBD1; v_call: TRBV11-2; cdr3_aa: CASSTDRGFSYNEQFF; cdr3_nt: TGTGCCAGCAGCACCGACAGGGGCTTCTCCTACAATGAGCAGTTCTTC
cdr3_length: 15; j_call: TRBJ2-5; clone_size: -; d_call: -; v_call: TRBV15; cdr3_aa: CATSRDESGQETQYF; cdr3_nt: TGTGCCACCAGCAGAGATGAGTCAGGGCAAGAGACCCAGTACTTC
cdr3_length: 16; j_call: TRBJ2-7; clone_size: few; d_call: -; v_call: TRBV30; cdr3_aa: CAWRGTAWNTPYEQYF; cdr3_nt: TGTGCCTGGAGAGGGACTGCGTGGAATACCCCCTACGAGCAGTACTTC
cdr3_length: 15; j_call: TRBJ2-5; clone_size: -; d_call: -; v_call: TRBV4-3; cdr3_aa: CASSQYTGDQETQYF; cdr3_nt: TGCGCCAGCAGCCAGTACACAGGAGACCAAGAGACCCAGTACTTC
cdr3_length: 17; j_call: TRBJ2-7; clone_size: -; d_call: TRBD2; v_call: TRBV5-4; cdr3_aa: CASSSGGLAGTSYEQYF; cdr3_nt: TGTGCCAGCAGCAGTGGCGGACTAGCGGGCACCTCCTACGAGCAGTACTTC
cdr3_length: 11; j_call: TRBJ2-3; clone_size: once; d_call: -; v_call: TRBV2; cdr3_aa: CASREGNTQYF; cdr3_nt: TGTGCCAGCAGGGAGGGAAATACGCAGTATTTT
cdr3_length: 17; j_call: TRBJ2-1; clone_size: -; d_call: TRBD2; v_call: TRBV9; cdr3_aa: CASSAGERGAAYNEQFF; cdr3_nt: TGTGCCAGCAGCGCCGGAGAGCGGGGGGCGGCTTACAATGAGCAGTTCTTC
cdr3_length: 11; j_call: TRBJ2-7; clone_size: once; d_call: -; v_call: TRBV29-1; cdr3_aa: CSVDQGREQYF; cdr3_nt: TGCAGCGTTGACCAGGGTAGAGAGCAGTACTTC
cdr3_length: 17; j_call: TRBJ2-5; clone_size: -; d_call: -; v_call: TRBV4-1; cdr3_aa: CASSQYPKGTQQETQYF; cdr3_nt: TGCGCCAGCAGCCAGTACCCTAAGGGAACACAACAAGAGACCCAGTACTTC
cdr3_length: 13; j_call: TRBJ1-1; clone_size: -; d_call: -; v_call: TRBV7-9; cdr3_aa: CASSFQQGDEAFF; cdr3_nt: TGTGCCAGCAGCTTCCAACAGGGTGATGAAGCTTTCTTT
cdr3_length: 13; j_call: TRBJ2-3; clone_size: -; d_call: -; v_call: TRBV18; cdr3_aa: CASSPPTADTQYF; cdr3_nt: TGTGCCAGCTCACCACCGACCGCAGATACGCAGTATTTT
cdr3_length: 14; j_call: TRBJ1-2; clone_size: -; d_call: TRBD1; v_call: TRBV4-2; cdr3_aa: CASSATGGNYGYTF; cdr3_nt: TGTGCCAGCAGCGCCACAGGGGGTAACTATGGCTACACCTTC
cdr3_length: 15; j_call: TRBJ1-2; clone_size: -; d_call: -; v_call: TRBV5-6; cdr3_aa: CASSLGQESFYGYTF; cdr3_nt: TGTGCCAGCAGCCTAGGGCAAGAAAGTTTCTATGGCTACACCTTC
cdr3_length: 16; j_call: TRBJ1-2; clone_size: few; d_call: TRBD1; v_call: TRBV7-2; cdr3_aa: CASSRVAGQGVGGYTF; cdr3_nt: TGTGCCAGCAGCCGGGTAGCGGGACAGGGGGTTGGTGGCTACACCTTC
cdr3_length: 13; j_call: TRBJ1-1; clone_size: -; d_call: -; v_call: TRBV10-3; cdr3_aa: CAISGQPGTEAFF; cdr3_nt: TGTGCCATCAGTGGACAGCCGGGCACTGAAGCTTTCTTT
cdr3_length: 14; j_call: TRBJ2-2; clone_size: once; d_call: -; v_call: TRBV7-2; cdr3_aa: CASSWGSSNGELFF; cdr3_nt: TGTGCCAGCAGCTGGGGCTCCTCTAATGGGGAGCTGTTTTTT
cdr3_length: 14; j_call: TRBJ2-1; clone_size: -; d_call: TRBD1; v_call: TRBV10-3; cdr3_aa: CAISSGQGRNEQFF; cdr3_nt: TGTGCCATCAGTTCGGGACAGGGTAGGAATGAGCAGTTCTTC
cdr3_length: 14; j_call: TRBJ2-2; clone_size: -; d_call: -; v_call: TRBV5-6; cdr3_aa: CASSLGRESGELFF; cdr3_nt: TGTGCCAGCAGCTTGGGTAGGGAGAGCGGGGAGCTGTTTTTT
cdr3_length: 16; j_call: TRBJ2-2; clone_size: -; d_call: TRBD1; v_call: TRBV11-3; cdr3_aa: CASSSWTGSNTGELFF; cdr3_nt: TGTGCCAGCAGCTCATGGACAGGGTCCAACACCGGGGAGCTGTTTTTT
cdr3_length: 15; j_call: TRBJ2-6; clone_size: -; d_call: -; v_call: TRBV4-3; cdr3_aa: CASSQLSSGANVLTF; cdr3_nt: TGCGCCAGCAGCCAACTTTCCTCTGGGGCCAACGTCCTGACTTTC
cdr3_length: 13; j_call: TRBJ2-7; clone_size: -; d_call: -; v_call: TRBV2; cdr3_aa: CASSDRVGYEQYF; cdr3_nt: TGTGCCAGCAGTGACAGGGTTGGCTACGAGCAGTACTTC
cdr3_length: 13; j_call: TRBJ1-1; clone_size: -; d_call: -; v_call: TRBV30; cdr3_aa: CAWNPQMNTEAFF; cdr3_nt: TGTGCCTGGAACCCCCAGATGAACACTGAAGCTTTCTTT
cdr3_length: 13; j_call: TRBJ1-1; clone_size: -; d_call: -; v_call: TRBV15; cdr3_aa: CATSEGQLMEAFF; cdr3_nt: TGTGCCACCAGCGAGGGACAACTCATGGAGGCTTTCTTT
cdr3_length: 13; j_call: TRBJ1-1; clone_size: -; d_call: -; v_call: TRBV5-6; cdr3_aa: CASSEVENTEAFF; cdr3_nt: TGTGCCAGCAGTGAGGTAGAGAACACTGAAGCTTTCTTT
cdr3_length: 11; j_call: TRBJ2-5; clone_size: -; d_call: -; v_call: TRBV20-1; cdr3_aa: CSARSQETQYF; cdr3_nt: TGCAGTGCTAGGTCCCAAGAGACCCAGTACTTC
cdr3_length: 14; j_call: TRBJ1-3; clone_size: -; d_call: -; v_call: TRBV30; cdr3_aa: CAWRGQSSGNTIYF; cdr3_nt: TGTGCCTGGAGGGGACAAAGCTCTGGAAACACCATATATTTT
cdr3_length: 11; j_call: TRBJ1-6; clone_size: -; d_call: -; v_call: TRBV2; cdr3_aa: CASSGDSPLHF; cdr3_nt: TGTGCCAGCAGTGGGGATTCACCCCTCCACTTT
cdr3_length: 14; j_call: TRBJ2-7; clone_size: -; d_call: -; v_call: TRBV27; cdr3_aa: CASASRTGSYEQYF; cdr3_nt: TGTGCCAGCGCGTCCCGGACTGGCTCCTACGAGCAGTACTTC
cdr3_length: 14; j_call: TRBJ1-6; clone_size: -; d_call: -; v_call: TRBV4-1; cdr3_aa: CASSQDRFNSPLHF; cdr3_nt: TGCGCCAGCAGCCAGGACAGATTTAATTCACCCCTCCACTTT
cdr3_length: 13; j_call: TRBJ1-5; clone_size: -; d_call: -; v_call: TRBV2; cdr3_aa: CASSENLRQAQHF; cdr3_nt: TGTGCCAGCAGTGAAAATCTGCGGCAAGCCCAGCATTTT
cdr3_length: 18; j_call: TRBJ2-5; clone_size: -; d_call: -; v_call: TRBV7-2; cdr3_aa: CASSSSSTRHREQETQYF; cdr3_nt: TGTGCCAGCAGCTCGTCAAGCACTCGGCACCGGGAGCAAGAGACCCAGTACTTC
cdr3_length: 13; j_call: TRBJ1-1; clone_size: -; d_call: -; v_call: TRBV5-4; cdr3_aa: CASSLEGNTEAFF; cdr3_nt: TGTGCCAGCAGCTTGGAGGGGAACACTGAAGCTTTCTTT
cdr3_length: 13; j_call: TRBJ2-1; clone_size: once; d_call: -; v_call: TRBV7-2; cdr3_aa: CASSSRNDNEQFF; cdr3_nt: TGTGCCAGCAGCTCCCGAAATGACAATGAGCAGTTCTTC
cdr3_length: 13; j_call: TRBJ1-4; clone_size: few; d_call: -; v_call: TRBV6-5; cdr3_aa: CASSLRTNEKLFF; cdr3_nt: TGTGCCAGCAGTTTGAGGACTAATGAAAAACTGTTTTTT